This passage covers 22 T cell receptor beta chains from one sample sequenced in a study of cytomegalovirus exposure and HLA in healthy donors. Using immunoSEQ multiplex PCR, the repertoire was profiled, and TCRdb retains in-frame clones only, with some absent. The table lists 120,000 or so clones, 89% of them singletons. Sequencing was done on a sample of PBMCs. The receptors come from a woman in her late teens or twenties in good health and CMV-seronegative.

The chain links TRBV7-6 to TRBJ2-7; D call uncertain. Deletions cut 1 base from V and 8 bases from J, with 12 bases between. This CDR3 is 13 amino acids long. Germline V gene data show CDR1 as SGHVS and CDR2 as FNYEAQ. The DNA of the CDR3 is TGTGCCAGCAGCTTAGGTGAGAGGAGCCAGCAGTACTTC. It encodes CASSLGERSQQYF.

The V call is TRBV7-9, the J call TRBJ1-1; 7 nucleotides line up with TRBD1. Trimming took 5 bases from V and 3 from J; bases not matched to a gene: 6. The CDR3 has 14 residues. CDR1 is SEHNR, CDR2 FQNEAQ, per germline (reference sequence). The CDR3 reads CASSPQGGYTEAFF. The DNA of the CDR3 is TGTGCCAGCAGCCCGCAGGGGGGATACACTGAAGCTTTCTTT.

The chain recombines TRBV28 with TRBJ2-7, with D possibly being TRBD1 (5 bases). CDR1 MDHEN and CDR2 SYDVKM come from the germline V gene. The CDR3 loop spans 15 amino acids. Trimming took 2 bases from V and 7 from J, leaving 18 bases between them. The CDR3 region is CASSLGDPPGYEQYF. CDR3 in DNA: TGTGCCAGCAGTTTAGGAGACCCGCCAGGGTATGAGCAGTACTTC.

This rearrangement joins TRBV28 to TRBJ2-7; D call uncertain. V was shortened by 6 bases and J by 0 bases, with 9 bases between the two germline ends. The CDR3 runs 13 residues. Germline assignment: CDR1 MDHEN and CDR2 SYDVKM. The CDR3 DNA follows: TGTGCCAGCAGGTCTAGAGACTCCTACGAGCAGTACTTC. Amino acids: CASRSRDSYEQYF.

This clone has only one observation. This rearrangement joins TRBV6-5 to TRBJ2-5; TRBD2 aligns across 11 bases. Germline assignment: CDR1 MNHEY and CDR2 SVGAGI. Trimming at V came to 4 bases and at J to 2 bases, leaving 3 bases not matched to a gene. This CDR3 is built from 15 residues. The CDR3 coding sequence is TGTGCCAGCAGTTCCTTAGCGGGGGGGCAAGAGACCCAGTACTTC. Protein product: CASSSLAGGQETQYF.

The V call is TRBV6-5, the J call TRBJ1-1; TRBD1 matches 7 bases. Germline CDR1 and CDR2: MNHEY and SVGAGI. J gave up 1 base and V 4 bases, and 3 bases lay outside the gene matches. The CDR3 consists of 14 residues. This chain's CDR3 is CASSWGQQNTEAFF. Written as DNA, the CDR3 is TGTGCCAGCAGTTGGGGACAGCAGAACACTGAAGCTTTCTTT.

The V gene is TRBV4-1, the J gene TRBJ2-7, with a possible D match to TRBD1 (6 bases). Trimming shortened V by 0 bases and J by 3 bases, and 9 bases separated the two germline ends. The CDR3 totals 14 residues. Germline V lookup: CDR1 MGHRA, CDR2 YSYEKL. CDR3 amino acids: CASSQEAGDYEQYF. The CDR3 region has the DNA TGCGCCAGCAGCCAAGAGGCAGGGGACTACGAGCAGTACTTC.

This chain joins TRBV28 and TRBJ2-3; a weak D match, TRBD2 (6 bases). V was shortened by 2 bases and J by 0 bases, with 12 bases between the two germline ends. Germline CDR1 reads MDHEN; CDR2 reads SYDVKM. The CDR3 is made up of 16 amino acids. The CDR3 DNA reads TGTGCCAGCAGTTTAGGGACTGAGGGTAGCACAGATACGCAGTATTTT. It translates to CASSLGTEGSTDTQYF.

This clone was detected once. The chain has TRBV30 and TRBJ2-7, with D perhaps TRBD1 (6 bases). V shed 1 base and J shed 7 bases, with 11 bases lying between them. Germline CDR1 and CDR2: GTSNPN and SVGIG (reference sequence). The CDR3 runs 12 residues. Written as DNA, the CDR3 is TGTGCCTGGAGTGAACAGGGCCGGGAGCAGTACTTC. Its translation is CAWSEQGREQYF.

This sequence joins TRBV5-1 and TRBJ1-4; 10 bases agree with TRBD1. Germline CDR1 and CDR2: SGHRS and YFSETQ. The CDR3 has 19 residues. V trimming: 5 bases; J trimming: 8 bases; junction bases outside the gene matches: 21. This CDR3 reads CASRGGPGQGTRGKEKLFF. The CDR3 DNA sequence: TGCGCCAGCAGGGGAGGTCCGGGACAGGGGACAAGAGGGAAGGAAAAACTGTTTTTT.

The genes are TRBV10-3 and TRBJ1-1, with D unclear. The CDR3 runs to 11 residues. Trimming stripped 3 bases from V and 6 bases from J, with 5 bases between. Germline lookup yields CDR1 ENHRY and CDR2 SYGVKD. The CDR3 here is CAISDRAEAFF. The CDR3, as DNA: TGTGCCATCAGTGACCGGGCTGAAGCTTTCTTT.

The DNA of the CDR3 is TGCACCAGCAGCCACTCGGACAGGGACTATGGCTACACCTTC. This translates into CTSSHSDRDYGYTF. The V call is TRBV1, the J call TRBJ1-2; the D call in the table, TRBD1, was not verified against the DNA. TRBV1 constitutes a pseudogene. The CDR3 is made up of 14 amino acids.

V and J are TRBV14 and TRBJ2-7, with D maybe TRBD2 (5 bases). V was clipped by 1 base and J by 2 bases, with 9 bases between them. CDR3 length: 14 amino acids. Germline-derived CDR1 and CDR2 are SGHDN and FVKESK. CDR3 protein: CASSQVRATYEQYF. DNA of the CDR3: TGTGCCAGCAGCCAAGTGCGGGCCACCTACGAGCAGTACTTC.

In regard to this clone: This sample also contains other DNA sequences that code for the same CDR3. CDR3 bases: TGTGCCAGCAGCTCTTCTTCAGGAGGCACTGAAGCTTTCTTT. Protein: CASSSSSGGTEAFF. The chain uses TRBV7-3 and TRBJ1-1; D gene ambiguous. Per the germline V gene, CDR1 is SGHTA and CDR2 is FQGTGA. The CDR3 covers 14 residues. Trimming cost V 4 bases and J 4 bases, with 13 bases left between them.

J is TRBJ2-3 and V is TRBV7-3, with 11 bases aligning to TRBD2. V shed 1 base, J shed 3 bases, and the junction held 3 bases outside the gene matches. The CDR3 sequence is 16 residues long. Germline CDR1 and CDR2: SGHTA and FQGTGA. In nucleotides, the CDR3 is TGTGCCAGCAGCTTAATAGGGACTAGCGGTACAGATACGCAGTATTTT. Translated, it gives CASSLIGTSGTDTQYF.

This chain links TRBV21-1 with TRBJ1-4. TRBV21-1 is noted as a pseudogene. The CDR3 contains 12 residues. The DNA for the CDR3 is TGTGCCAGCAGCAACTTAGATGAAAAACTGTTTTTT. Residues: CASSNLDEKLFF.

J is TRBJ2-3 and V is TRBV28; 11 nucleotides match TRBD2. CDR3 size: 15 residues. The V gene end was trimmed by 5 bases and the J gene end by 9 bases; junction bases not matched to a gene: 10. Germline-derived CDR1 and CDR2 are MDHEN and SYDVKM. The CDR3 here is CASSGPGTSGNTQYF. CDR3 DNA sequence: TGTGCCAGCAGTGGCCCCGGGACTAGCGGAAACACGCAGTATTTT.

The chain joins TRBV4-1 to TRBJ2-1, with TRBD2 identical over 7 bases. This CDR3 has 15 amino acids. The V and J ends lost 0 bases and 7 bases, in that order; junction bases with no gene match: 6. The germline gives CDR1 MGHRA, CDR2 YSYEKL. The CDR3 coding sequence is TGCGCCAGCAGCCAAGATCGGGCTAGCGGAAATGAGCAGTTCTTC. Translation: CASSQDRASGNEQFF.

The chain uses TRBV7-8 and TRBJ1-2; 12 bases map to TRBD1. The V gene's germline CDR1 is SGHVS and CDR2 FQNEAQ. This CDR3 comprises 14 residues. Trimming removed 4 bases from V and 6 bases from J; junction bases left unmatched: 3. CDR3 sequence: CASSSRDRGHGYTF. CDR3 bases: TGTGCCAGCAGCTCCCGGGACAGGGGGCATGGCTACACCTTC.

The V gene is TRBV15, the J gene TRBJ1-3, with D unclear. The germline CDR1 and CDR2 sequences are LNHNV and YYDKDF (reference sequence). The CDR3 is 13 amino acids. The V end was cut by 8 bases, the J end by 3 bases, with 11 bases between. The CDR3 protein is CATRPEGGNTIYF. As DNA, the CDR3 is TGTGCCACCCGACCCGAGGGTGGAAACACCATATATTTT.

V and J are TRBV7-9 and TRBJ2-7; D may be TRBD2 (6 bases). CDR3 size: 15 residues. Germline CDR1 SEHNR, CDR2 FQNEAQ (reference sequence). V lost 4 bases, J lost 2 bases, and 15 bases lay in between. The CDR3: CASSSLGTGAYEQYF. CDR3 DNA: TGTGCCAGCAGCTCTCTTGGGACGGGGGCCTACGAGCAGTACTTC.

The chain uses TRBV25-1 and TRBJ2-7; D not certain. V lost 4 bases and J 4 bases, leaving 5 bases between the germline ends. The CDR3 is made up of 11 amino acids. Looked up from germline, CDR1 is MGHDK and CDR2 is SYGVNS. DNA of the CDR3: TGTGCCAGCAGTGGTATATACGAGCAGTACTTC. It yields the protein CASSGIYEQYF.